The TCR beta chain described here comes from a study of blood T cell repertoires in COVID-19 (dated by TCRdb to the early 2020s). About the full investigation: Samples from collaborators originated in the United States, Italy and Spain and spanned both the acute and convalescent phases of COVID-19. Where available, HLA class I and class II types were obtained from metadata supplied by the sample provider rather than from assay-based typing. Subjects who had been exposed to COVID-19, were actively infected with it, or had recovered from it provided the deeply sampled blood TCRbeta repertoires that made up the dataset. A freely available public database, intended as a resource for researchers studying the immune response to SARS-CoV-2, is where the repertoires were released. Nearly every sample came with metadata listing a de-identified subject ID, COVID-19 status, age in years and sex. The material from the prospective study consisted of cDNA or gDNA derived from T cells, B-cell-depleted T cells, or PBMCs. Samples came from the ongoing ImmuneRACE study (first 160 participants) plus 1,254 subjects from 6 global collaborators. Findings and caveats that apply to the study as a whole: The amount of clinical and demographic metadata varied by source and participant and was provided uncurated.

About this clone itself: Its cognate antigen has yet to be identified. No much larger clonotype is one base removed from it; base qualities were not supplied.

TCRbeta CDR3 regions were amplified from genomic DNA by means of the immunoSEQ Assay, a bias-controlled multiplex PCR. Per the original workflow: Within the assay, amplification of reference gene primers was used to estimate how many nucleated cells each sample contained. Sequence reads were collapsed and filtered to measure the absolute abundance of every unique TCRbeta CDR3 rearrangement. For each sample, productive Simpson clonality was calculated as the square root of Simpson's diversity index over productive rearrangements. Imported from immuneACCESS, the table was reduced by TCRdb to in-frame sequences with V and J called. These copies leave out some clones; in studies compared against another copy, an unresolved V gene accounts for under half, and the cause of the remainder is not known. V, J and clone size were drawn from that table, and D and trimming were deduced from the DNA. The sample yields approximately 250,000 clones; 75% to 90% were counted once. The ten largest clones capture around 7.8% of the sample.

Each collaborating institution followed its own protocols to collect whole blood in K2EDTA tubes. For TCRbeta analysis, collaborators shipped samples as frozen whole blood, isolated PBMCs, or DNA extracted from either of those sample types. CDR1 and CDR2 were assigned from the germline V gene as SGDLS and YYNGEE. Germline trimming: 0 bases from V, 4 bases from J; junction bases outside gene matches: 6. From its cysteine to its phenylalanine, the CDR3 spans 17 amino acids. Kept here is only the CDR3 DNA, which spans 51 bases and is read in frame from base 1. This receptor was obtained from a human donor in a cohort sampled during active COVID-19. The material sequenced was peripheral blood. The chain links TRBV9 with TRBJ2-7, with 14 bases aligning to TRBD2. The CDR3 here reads CASSVDGLAGGQYEQYF. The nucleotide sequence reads TGTGCCAGCAGCGTAGACGGACTAGCGGGAGGACAATACGAGCAGTACTTC.